This TCR beta chain emerged from a study of T cells in Graves' hyperthyroidism and ophthalmopathy. Study-level background: Peripheral blood was collected at initial diagnosis, before any treatment. Notes on the study in general: Ophthalmopathy was model-predicted a median about six months pre-onset.

A word on this clonotype: What it binds is unknown.

RNA transcripts gave rise to amplified TCR beta CDR3 regions. A set of HTBI primers served as the primers for a first-round RT-PCR of the TCR CDR3. TCRdb recomputed calls from the multiplex PCR reads with MiXCR, one row per CDR3 protein. The sample contains roughly 700,000 distinct CDR3 sequences, less than 15% of which appear only once. Germline values: CDR1 SGHNT, CDR2 YYREEE (reference sequence). The germline V and J ends were trimmed by 1 base and 1 base, with 10 bases remaining between them. The CDR3 is 15 amino acids. Patients were excluded for uncontrolled infection, other autoimmune disease, pregnancy or lactation. Clinical symptoms, serum thyroxine and TRAb, thyroid ultrasound and orbital computed tomography together formed the diagnostic basis.

The sequencing sample was made of blood. This chain connects TRBV5-4 to TRBJ2-3, with D perhaps TRBD2 (5 bases). This sequence was found in a woman aged 18-35 years with Graves' hyperthyroidism. The CDR3 protein is CASSLREPRTDTQYF. The CDR3 nucleotides read TGTGCCAGCAGCTTGAGGGAGCCCCGCACAGATACGCAGTATTTT.